The 11 T cell receptor beta chains given below trace back to one sample, sequenced in a study of OX40 agonist ivuxolimab in advanced cancers. The table came from immunoSEQ multiplex PCR; TCRdb's copy has only in-frame clones and leaves some out. This sample has roughly 67,000 clones, with approximately 80% found just once. The input for sequencing was CD4+ or CD8+ T cells sorted from blood, taken in a trial of the OX40 agonist ivuxolimab. The receptors here all came from an adult with an advanced solid tumor such as melanoma, head and neck, liver or kidney cancer.

This chain uses TRBV19 with TRBJ1-3, with D perhaps TRBD1 (6 bases). V was cut by 6 bases and J by 4 bases, with 10 bases left in between. This CDR3 is built from 13 residues. Germline-derived CDR1 and CDR2 are LNHDA and SQIVND (reference sequence). The chain's CDR3 is CASSRGGGNTIYF. CDR3 DNA sequence: TGTGCCAGTAGCAGGGGAGGAGGAAACACCATATATTTT.

The V and J genes are TRBV28 and TRBJ1-4, with no clear D. The V end was cut by 8 bases, the J end by 0 bases, with 10 bases between. The CDR3 has 14 amino acids. Per germline, CDR1 MDHEN and CDR2 SYDVKM. The CDR3 DNA follows: TGTGCCAGCGGCAGACGGCCAACTAATGAAAAACTGTTTTTT. It yields the protein CASGRRPTNEKLFF.

The chain recombines TRBV5-6 with TRBJ2-7; D gene unclear. CDR1 is SGHDT, CDR2 YYEEEE, per germline. The CDR3 sequence is 13 residues long. Trimming took 0 bases from V and 3 from J, leaving 7 bases between them. The CDR3 sequence: CASSLGSIYEQYF. CDR3 DNA: TGTGCCAGCAGCTTGGGTTCGATCTACGAGCAGTACTTC.

For the CDR3, the DNA is TGTGCCAGCAGCTTAGATAGGGAGGTTGGTTTCTTT. This sequence encodes CASSLDREVGFF. The rearrangement links TRBV7-2 to TRBJ1-1; the D is unclear. Trimming took 1 base from V and 13 from J, leaving 13 bases between them. The germline V gene encodes CDR1 SGHTA and CDR2 FQGNSA. CDR3 size: 12 residues.

The J gene is TRBJ1-3, the V gene TRBV4-3, with D unclear. The V end was cut by 1 base, the J end by 4 bases, with 2 bases between. This CDR3 has 12 amino acids. Germline assignment: CDR1 LGHNA and CDR2 YSLEER. CDR3 in amino acids: CASSQVGNTIYF. DNA for the CDR3: TGCGCCAGCAGCCAAGTCGGAAACACCATATATTTT.

The chain carries TRBV7-2 and TRBJ2-5; 9 bases align to TRBD2. TRBJ2-7 matches the DNA end more closely, so the J call is doubtful. The CDR3 runs to 14 residues. CDR1 SGHTA and CDR2 FQGNSA come from the germline V gene. The DNA of the CDR3 is TGTGCCAGCAGCGCGACTAGCGGCACCTACGAGCAGTACTTC. Translation: CASSATSGTYEQYF.

The V call is TRBV9, the J call TRBJ2-1, with 9 bases matching TRBD2. Germline trimming cut 4 bases from V and 4 bases from J; bases unmatched to any gene: 12. Looked up from germline, CDR1 is SGDLS and CDR2 is YYNGEE. There are 17 residues in the CDR3. DNA for the CDR3: TGTGCCAGCAGCCCCCTACCCCTAGCGGGAAGGTACAATGAGCAGTTCTTC. Encoded protein: CASSPLPLAGRYNEQFF. The full variable domain, completed using reference TRBV9 and TRBJ2-1, is DSGVTQTPKHLITATGQRVTLRCSPRSGDLSVYWYQQSLDQGLQFLIQYYNGEERAKGNILERFSAQQFPDLHSELNLSSLELGDSALYFCASSPLPLAGRYNEQFFGPGTRLTVL.

This clone has a handful of counts. In DNA form, the CDR3 reads TGTGCCAGCCGTAGGGCAGATACGCAGTATTTT. This sequence encodes CASRRADTQYF. This chain connects TRBV7-2 to TRBJ2-3; no clear D. V lost 8 bases and J lost 4, with 7 bases in between. CDR3 length: 11 amino acids. CDR1 is SGHTA, CDR2 FQGNSA, per germline. The full variable domain, rest sourced from reference TRBV7-2 and TRBJ2-3, is GAGVSQSPSNKVTEKGKDVELRCDPISGHTALYWYRQSLGQGLEFLIYFQGNSAPDKSGLPSDRFSAERTGGSVSTLTIQRTQQEDSAVYLCASRRADTQYFGPGTRLTVL.

The chain couples TRBV6-5 to TRBJ2-7; D unclear. The CDR3 covers 13 residues. Germline CDR1 and CDR2: MNHEY and SVGAGI. The V end was cut by 5 bases, the J end by 5 bases, with 13 bases between. The DNA for the CDR3 is TGTGCCAGCAGTGCATCTCCGCCCCACGAGCAGTACTTC. Its protein product is CASSASPPHEQYF.

This clone came up once. The chain recombines TRBV6-4 with TRBJ2-7; 14 positions match TRBD2. The CDR3 is made up of 23 amino acids. Germline assignment: CDR1 MRHNA and CDR2 SNTAGT. V trimming: 0 bases; J trimming: 1 base; junction bases outside the gene matches: 20. In DNA, the CDR3 is TGTGCCAGCAGTGACTCGACTGGGCGCCACCGGGGACTAGCGGGAGTTCCATCCTACGAGCAGTACTTC. It encodes CASSDSTGRHRGLAGVPSYEQYF.

This chain joins TRBV9 and TRBJ2-2, with 11 bases identical to TRBD2. From germline, CDR1 is SGDLS and CDR2 YYNGEE. J gave up 8 bases and V 3 bases, and 9 bases lay outside the gene matches. This CDR3 comprises 16 residues. For the CDR3, the DNA is TGTGCCAGCAGCGGAACGCCTAGCGGGGGGTTTGGGGAGCTGTTTTTT. Translating gives CASSGTPSGGFGELFF.